This is a list of T cell receptor beta chains from one sample in a study of glioma-infiltrating T cells. TCRdb reprocessed the multiplex PCR reads with MiXCR, giving one entry per CDR3 protein. The sample includes fewer than 500,000 distinct CDR3 sequences, around 38% of them seen just once. Material for sequencing was glioma tissue, nonneoplastic brain tissue, or PBMCs (not recorded which). All receptors derive from a human donor with low-grade glioma or glioblastoma, undergoing nonglioma brain surgery, or in good health (not recorded which). Both conserved end residues are part of each CDR3. A D gene is named only where the DNA matches it firmly. Size is omitted from some rows. Given values are once, few, many or a class for expanded clones.

j_call cdr3_length v_call d_call clone_size cdr3_aa cdr3_nt
TRBJ1-2 16 TRBV2 NA few CASNPMTGPSNYGYTF TGTGCCAGCAACCCCATGACAGGACCTTCTAACTATGGCTACACCTTC
TRBJ1-2 15 TRBV25-1 NA many CASSGGPGINYGYTF TGTGCCAGCAGTGGCGGGCCAGGGATTAACTATGGCTACACCTTC
TRBJ2-1 16 TRBV6-7 NA many CASRGLSSLRVDEQFF TGTGCCAGCAGGGGGCTTTCGAGCCTCAGGGTGGATGAGCAGTTCTTC
TRBJ2-2 17 TRBV27 TRBD2 many CASSSFSSGRNTGELFF TGTGCCAGCAGTTCATTCTCTAGCGGGAGAAACACCGGGGAGCTGTTTTTT
TRBJ1-4 14 TRBV6-6 NA NA CASSLLALNDKLFF TGTGCCAGCAGTTTATTAGCCCTAAATGATAAACTGTTTTTT
TRBJ2-1 21 TRBV28 TRBD2 NA CASSAIPGTSIVLRSYNEQFF TGTGCCAGCAGCGCTATTCCCGGGACTAGCATCGTCCTTCGCTCCTACAATGAGCAGTTCTTC
TRBJ1-2 13 TRBV7-2 NA NA CASSRTVPYGYTF TGTGCCAGCAGCCGGACAGTCCCATATGGCTACACCTTC
TRBJ1-3 16 TRBV2 NA NA CASSEVGVGTGNTIYF TGTGCCAGCAGTGAGGTGGGAGTTGGGACTGGAAACACCATATATTTT
TRBJ2-1 15 TRBV20-1 TRBD2 many CSARDLWDYLNEQFF TGCAGTGCTAGAGATCTTTGGGACTACCTAAATGAGCAGTTCTTC
TRBJ2-7 15 TRBV28 TRBD1 few CASEPGTGGVDEQYF TGTGCCAGTGAACCCGGGACAGGGGGCGTCGACGAGCAGTACTTC
TRBJ1-5 15 TRBV7-2 TRBD1 NA CASSSSRGPSQPQHF TGTGCCAGCAGCTCGTCCAGGGGGCCCTCTCAGCCCCAGCATTTT
TRBJ2-3 16 TRBV4-3 NA NA CASSQDRGGGTGTQYF TGCGCCAGCAGCCAAGACCGAGGTGGTGGCACAGGTACGCAGTATTTT
TRBJ2-7 16 TRBV28 TRBD1 NA CASSPLTGTAAYEQCF TGTGCCAGCAGTCCACTGACAGGGACCGCCGCCTACGAGCAGTGCTTC
TRBJ1-2 15 TRBV4-1 NA NA CASSQGGVRNYGYTF TGCGCCAGCAGCCAAGGTGGGGTAAGGAACTATGGCTACACCTTC
TRBJ1-1 15 TRBV19 TRBD1 few CASSSGTGGHTEAFF TGTGCCAGTTCCTCAGGGACAGGGGGCCACACTGAAGCTTTCTTT
TRBJ1-1 14 TRBV7-2 NA few CAGSKGHPNTEAFF TGTGCCGGCAGCAAGGGACATCCGAACACTGAAGCTTTCTTT
TRBJ2-7 13 TRBV27 NA many CASRRVPSYEQYF TGTGCCAGCCGGCGGGTCCCCTCCTACGAGCAGTACTTC
TRBJ2-1 14 TRBV2 TRBD2 NA CASVWDYLYNEQFF TGTGCCAGCGTGTGGGACTACCTATACAATGAGCAGTTCTTC
TRBJ2-1 16 TRBV6-2/TRBV6-3 TRBD2 NA CASSNPRGRVYNEQFF TGTGCCAGCAGTAACCCTCGGGGGAGGGTTTACAATGAGCAGTTCTTC
TRBJ1-2 16 TRBV12-5 TRBD1 NA CASGLGWDRGSLGYTF TGTGCTAGTGGTTTGGGCTGGGACAGGGGGTCGCTTGGCTACACCTTC
TRBJ2-1 15 TRBV4-1 NA NA CASSQEGLIFDEQFF TGCGCCAGCAGCCAAGAGGGTCTCATATTCGATGAGCAGTTCTTC
TRBJ2-7 18 TRBV4-3 TRBD2 NA CASSQPTSGRTSRDEKYF TGCGCCAGCAGCCAGCCGACTAGCGGGAGGACAAGCCGGGACGAGAAGTACTTC
TRBJ2-1 14 TRBV5-4 TRBD2 few CASSTAGGYNEQFF TGTGCCAGCAGCACAGCGGGGGGGTACAATGAGCAGTTCTTC
TRBJ2-2 18 TRBV3-1 TRBD1 once CASSQDPYTRTGAGELFF TGTGCCAGCAGCCAAGATCCATACACCAGGACAGGAGCCGGGGAGCTGTTTTTT
TRBJ2-3 16 TRBV12-5 TRBD2 few CASGFATSGSTDTQYF TGTGCTAGTGGTTTCGCGACTAGCGGGAGTACAGATACGCAGTATTTT
TRBJ1-5 15 TRBV6-1 NA many CASKSGRGRNQPQHF TGTGCCAGCAAATCAGGGAGAGGGAGAAATCAGCCCCAGCATTTT
TRBJ2-5 16 TRBV28 NA NA CASSFPPGGEGETQYF TGTGCCAGCAGTTTCCCCCCCGGGGGAGAGGGGGAGACCCAGTACTTC
TRBJ2-1 13 TRBV20-1 TRBD1 NA CSARDRSGDEQFF TGCAGTGCTCGGGACAGGAGCGGCGATGAGCAGTTCTTC
TRBJ2-3 16 TRBV10-3 NA NA CAITVTPGQPTDTQYF TGTGCCATCACCGTAACTCCGGGACAACCCACAGATACGCAGTATTTT
TRBJ2-1 15 TRBV7-8 TRBD2 few CASSLLAGTYNEQFF TGTGCCAGCAGCTTACTAGCGGGAACCTACAATGAGCAGTTCTTC
TRBJ2-3 15 TRBV20-1 NA NA CSAEMGTGISGTQYF TGCAGTGCTGAAATGGGTACAGGGATCTCAGGTACGCAGTATTTT
TRBJ2-5 14 TRBV7-2 TRBD2 few CASSKRAGEETQYF TGTGCCAGCAGCAAGAGGGCGGGAGAAGAGACCCAGTACTTC
TRBJ2-2 14 TRBV15 NA few CATSLGRSSVELFF TGTGCCACCAGCCTAGGGCGGTCATCCGTGGAGCTGTTTTTT
TRBJ1-2 12 TRBV28 TRBD1 NA CASSPTGVSYTF TGTGCCAGCAGTCCGACAGGGGTGAGCTACACCTTC
TRBJ2-3 17 TRBV28 TRBD2 once CASISPPAGEFTDTQYF TGTGCCAGCATTTCCCCCCCAGCGGGGGAATTCACAGATACGCAGTATTTT
TRBJ1-1 16 TRBV5-6 TRBD1 NA CASSLGQGSTNTEAFF TGTGCCAGCAGCTTAGGACAGGGGAGCACGAACACTGAAGCTTTCTTT
TRBJ1-1 13 TRBV28 TRBD1 NA CASSPGTVTTAFF TGTGCCAGCAGCCCGGGGACAGTTACCACGGCTTTCTTT
TRBJ1-2 13 TRBV28 NA many CASSLSPGVSYTF TGTGCCAGCAGTTTATCCCCGGGCGTTAGCTACACCTTC
TRBJ2-2 15 TRBV28 TRBD1 NA CASLSGGFRTRELFF TGTGCCAGCCTATCAGGGGGCTTTCGAACCCGGGAGCTGTTTTTT
TRBJ2-1 14 TRBV7-3 NA few CASSPGQIYNEQFF TGTGCCAGCAGCCCGGGACAAATTTACAATGAGCAGTTCTTC
TRBJ2-3 14 TRBV9 NA few CASSVAGVSDTQYF TGTGCCAGCAGCGTAGCAGGGGTATCAGATACGCAGTATTTT
TRBJ2-3 17 TRBV29-1 TRBD2 few CSVGSGLAGVNTDTQYF TGCAGCGTTGGCTCTGGACTAGCGGGAGTGAACACAGATACGCAGTATTTT
TRBJ2-7 17 TRBV28 TRBD1 many CASSFPETGYGFYEQYF TGTGCCAGCAGTTTCCCTGAGACAGGGTATGGTTTCTACGAGCAGTACTTC
TRBJ1-2 13 TRBV27 TRBD1 many CASSFFNRGGYTF TGTGCCAGCAGTTTTTTTAACAGGGGAGGCTACACCTTC
TRBJ2-1 11 TRBV7-3 NA many CASRGNGGQFF TGTGCCAGCAGGGGTAACGGAGGGCAGTTCTTC
TRBJ2-2 14 TRBV20-1 NA NA CSAREPRNTGELFF TGCAGTGCTAGAGAGCCTAGAAACACCGGGGAGCTGTTTTTT
TRBJ2-1 13 TRBV6-2/TRBV6-3 NA many CATRTVRHNEQFF TGTGCCACCCGGACAGTAAGACACAATGAGCAGTTCTTC
TRBJ1-2 14 TRBV24-1 NA NA CATSDPRQVYGYTF TGTGCCACCAGTGACCCCCGACAAGTCTATGGCTACACCTTC
TRBJ2-1 15 TRBV4-1 NA NA CASSLQQLAEHEQSF TGCGCCAGCAGCCTCCAGCAATTAGCGGAACATGAGCAGTCCTTC
TRBJ2-7 15 TRBV28 NA NA CASSLPHAGLYEQYF TGTGCCAGCAGTTTGCCTCACGCGGGGCTCTACGAGCAGTACTTC
TRBJ2-3 16 TRBV4-1 NA few CASSQEGTASTDTQYF TGCGCCAGCAGCCAAGAGGGAACAGCTAGCACAGATACGCAGTATTTT
TRBJ2-1 13 TRBV6-1 NA many CASSLGQGNEQFF TGTGCCAGCAGTTTGGGTCAGGGCAATGAGCAGTTCTTC
TRBJ2-1 15 TRBV20-1 NA NA CSARGGSGFYNEQFF TGCAGTGCTAGGGGGGGCTCAGGTTTCTACAATGAGCAGTTCTTC
TRBJ1-2 15 TRBV10-3 TRBD1 NA CAISESWGQTYGYTF TGTGCCATCAGTGAGTCTTGGGGACAGACCTATGGCTACACCTTC
TRBJ2-4 14 TRBV20-1 NA NA CSAGDERAKNIQYF TGCAGTGCTGGGGATGAGCGGGCCAAAAACATTCAGTACTTC
TRBJ1-2 11 TRBV28 NA few CASRENYGYTF TGTGCCAGCAGGGAAAACTATGGCTACACCTTC
TRBJ2-1 14 TRBV12-3/TRBV12-4 TRBD2 few CASTGLALYNEQFF TGTGCCAGCACGGGACTAGCTCTCTACAATGAGCAGTTCTTC
TRBJ2-5 19 TRBV20-1 TRBD2 few CSAREKSGTSLQGQETQYF TGCAGTGCTAGAGAGAAATCCGGGACTAGCCTACAGGGGCAAGAGACCCAGTACTTC